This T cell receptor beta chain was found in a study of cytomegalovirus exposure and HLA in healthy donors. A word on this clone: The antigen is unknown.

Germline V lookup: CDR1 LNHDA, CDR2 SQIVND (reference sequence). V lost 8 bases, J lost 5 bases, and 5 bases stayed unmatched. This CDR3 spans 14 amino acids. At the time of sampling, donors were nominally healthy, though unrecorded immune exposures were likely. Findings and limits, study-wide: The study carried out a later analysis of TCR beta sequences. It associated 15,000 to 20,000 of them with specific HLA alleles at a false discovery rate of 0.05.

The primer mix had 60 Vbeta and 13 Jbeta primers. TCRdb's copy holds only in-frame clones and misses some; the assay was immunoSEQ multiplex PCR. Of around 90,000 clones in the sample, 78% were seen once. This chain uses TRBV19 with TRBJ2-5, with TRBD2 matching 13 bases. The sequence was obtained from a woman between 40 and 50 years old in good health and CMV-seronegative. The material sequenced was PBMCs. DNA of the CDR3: TGTGCCAGTTCTGGGACTAGCGGGATGGAGACCCAGTACTTC. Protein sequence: CASSGTSGMETQYF.